These 18 T cell receptor beta chains originate from one sample sequenced in a study of blood T cell repertoires in COVID-19. Clones were sequenced by immunoSEQ multiplex PCR, and TCRdb holds only the in-frame ones, with some missing. This sample has fewer than 250,000 clones, with approximately 84% found just once. Input material: peripheral blood. All receptors come from a man aged 45-65 years with acute or convalescent COVID-19.

This rearrangement joins TRBV5-1 to TRBJ2-1, with TRBD2 matching over 14 bases. CDR1 is SGHRS, CDR2 YFSETQ, per germline. V was clipped by 4 bases and J by 9 bases; unmatched bases: 9. This CDR3 contains 16 residues. The CDR3 here is CASSPGTSGRVVEQFF. CDR3 coding DNA: TGCGCCAGCAGCCCAGGGACTAGCGGGAGAGTCGTTGAGCAGTTCTTC.

This chain uses TRBV3-1 (or the pseudogene TRBV3-2) with TRBJ1-2; D is uncertain. The CDR3 sequence is 14 residues long. Trimming left V 6 bases short and J 7 bases short, with 18 bases between. Germline CDR1 and CDR2: LGHDT and YNNKEL (reference sequence). As DNA, the CDR3 is TGTGCCAGCAGACCCGCTGGAGGGAAGGCTGGCTACACCTTC. Translation gives CASRPAGGKAGYTF.

This clone was seen only a few times. The chain is built from TRBV3-1 (or the pseudogene TRBV3-2) and TRBJ2-2, with D possibly TRBD1 on 5 matching bases. Germline-derived CDR1 and CDR2 are LGHDT and YNNKEL (reference sequence). The CDR3 spans 14 residues. V gave up 5 bases and J gave up 6 bases, with 13 bases separating them. The CDR3 DNA sequence: TGTGCCAGCAGCTCTCAGGGTTGGGCCGGGGAGCTGTTTTTT. Protein: CASSSQGWAGELFF.

The genes are TRBV19 and TRBJ1-2, with TRBD1 as a possible D gene (5 bases). Germline loops: CDR1 LNHDA, CDR2 SQIVND (reference sequence). With 3 bases removed from V and 0 bases from J, the gap between germline ends came to 14 bases. CDR3 length: 16 amino acids. CDR3 in DNA: TGTGCCAGTAGTATTAGGCAGGGAAAAACTAACTATGGCTACACCTTC. As protein: CASSIRQGKTNYGYTF.

This clone was seen just once. V is TRBV28 and J is TRBJ1-6; D is uncertain. This CDR3 is 14 amino acids long. CDR1 and CDR2 (germline): MDHEN, SYDVKM. V was cut by 6 bases and J by 9 bases, with 15 bases left in between. The CDR3 sequence: CASREAFNSSPLHF. The CDR3 DNA follows: TGTGCCAGCAGGGAGGCCTTTAACAGTTCACCCCTCCACTTT.

This clone was seen a few times. This chain joins TRBV5-6 and TRBJ1-2; tentative D call: TRBD1 (6 bases). CDR3 size: 13 residues. With 5 bases removed from V and 8 bases from J, the gap between germline ends came to 16 bases. Germline CDR1 SGHDT, CDR2 YYEEEE. The CDR3 region is CASRWDTKMGYTF. The CDR3 DNA is TGTGCCAGCAGGTGGGACACCAAAATGGGCTACACCTTC.

This sequence joins TRBV19 and TRBJ2-5, with 10 bases aligning to TRBD1. Germline CDR1 and CDR2: LNHDA and SQIVND (reference sequence). This CDR3 contains 16 residues. The V segment lost 4 bases and the J segment 3 bases; nucleotides outside the gene matches: 8. The CDR3 loop reads CASSNPRQGAKETQYF. The CDR3 DNA sequence: TGTGCCAGTAGTAACCCCCGACAGGGGGCAAAAGAGACCCAGTACTTC.

This clone was observed a handful of times. The rearrangement uses TRBV5-1 and TRBJ2-7; 9 positions match TRBD1. Germline lookup yields CDR1 SGHRS and CDR2 YFSETQ. J lost 3 bases, V lost 7 bases, and 5 bases had no gene match. CDR3 size: 13 residues. The CDR3 coding sequence is TGCGCCAGCTATATGGGACAGGGCTACGAGCAGTACTTC. Its protein product is CASYMGQGYEQYF.

This chain joins TRBV4-1 and TRBJ1-1; 7 positions match TRBD1. Per the germline V gene, CDR1 is MGHRA and CDR2 is YSYEKL. The CDR3 is made up of 17 amino acids. J lost 1 base, V lost 0 bases, and 8 bases had no gene match. The CDR3 is CASSQDHRGPSNTEAFF. The CDR3 nucleotides read TGCGCCAGCAGCCAAGATCATAGGGGGCCCTCGAACACTGAAGCTTTCTTT.

This clone occurred once. The chain recombines TRBV6-5 with TRBJ2-3; TRBD2 matches at 10 bases. Germline assignment: CDR1 MNHEY and CDR2 SVGAGI. With V trimmed by 6 bases and J by 1 base, 4 bases remained unmatched. The CDR3 has 15 residues. The CDR3 loop reads CASRTGTSGTDTQYF. The CDR3 bases are TGTGCCAGCAGAACTGGGACTAGCGGCACAGATACGCAGTATTTT.

The chain recombines TRBV5-1 with TRBJ1-2, with D hard to call. Looked up from germline, CDR1 is SGHRS and CDR2 is YFSETQ. The V end lost 4 bases, the J end lost 2 bases, and 24 bases lay between the germline ends. The CDR3 runs 18 residues. For the CDR3, the DNA is TGCGCCAGCAGCACTAGACGGCCTGCACCAATAACAAACTATGGCTACACCTTC. Translating gives CASSTRRPAPITNYGYTF.

This sequence joins TRBV6-1 and TRBJ1-5; D is undetermined. V lost 0 bases and J 0 bases, leaving 12 bases between the germline ends. The CDR3 extends over 17 amino acids. Germline CDR1 is MNHNS and CDR2 is SASEGT. The CDR3 region has the DNA TGTGCCAGCAGTGAAGCGCTTCTGGCATATAGCAATCAGCCCCAGCATTTT. Protein product: CASSEALLAYSNQPQHF.

V is TRBV9 and J is TRBJ1-1; 12 bases fit TRBD1. The germline gives CDR1 SGDLS, CDR2 YYNGEE. The CDR3 contains 15 residues. The V segment lost 2 bases and the J segment 3 bases; nucleotides outside the gene matches: 2. CDR3 protein: CASSVWDRGHTEAFF. CDR3 in DNA: TGTGCCAGCAGCGTTTGGGACAGGGGGCACACTGAAGCTTTCTTT. The entire variable domain, with the rest obtained from reference TRBV9 and TRBJ1-1, is as follows: DSGVTQTPKHLITATGQRVTLRCSPRSGDLSVYWYQQSLDQGLQFLIQYYNGEERAKGNILERFSAQQFPDLHSELNLSSLELGDSALYFCASSVWDRGHTEAFFGQGTRLTVV.

The V call is TRBV19, the J call TRBJ1-1, with D tentatively TRBD1 (5 bases). The germline V and J ends were trimmed by 6 bases and 2 bases, with 13 bases remaining between them. In germline, CDR1 is LNHDA, CDR2 SQIVND (reference sequence). This CDR3 contains 14 residues. CDR3 sequence reads: CASSRDSSNTEAFF. The CDR3 DNA reads TGTGCCAGTAGCCGAGACAGTTCCAACACTGAAGCTTTCTTT.

The chain has TRBV29-1 and TRBJ2-7, with 12 bases lining up with TRBD1. V dropped 1 base and J dropped 3; count of bases not matched to a gene: 10. The length of the CDR3 is 17 residues. Germline V lookup: CDR1 SQVTM, CDR2 ANQGSEA. The CDR3 sequence is CSVEVLAGTGGSYEQYF. CDR3 nucleotides: TGCAGCGTTGAAGTGTTGGCGGGGACAGGGGGCAGCTACGAGCAGTACTTC.

V usage is TRBV5-1 and J usage is TRBJ2-5, with a tentative D call TRBD1 (6 bases). V shed 2 bases and J shed 4 bases, with 9 bases lying between them. Germline V CDR1 and CDR2: SGHRS, YFSETQ. The CDR3 covers 13 residues. DNA for the CDR3: TGCGCCAGCAGCTTCACAGGGCGAGAGACCCAGTACTTC. Encoded protein: CASSFTGRETQYF. Together with reference TRBV5-1 and TRBJ2-5, the CDR3 gives the full variable domain: KAGVTQTPRYLIKTRGQQVTLSCSPISGHRSVSWYQQTPGQGLQFLFEYFSETQRNKGNFPGRFSGRQFSNSRSEMNVSTLELGDSALYLCASSFTGRETQYFGPGTRLLVL.

V usage is TRBV6-5 and J usage is TRBJ1-6; tentatively, D is TRBD1 (6 bases). CDR1 and CDR2 (germline): MNHEY, SVGAGI. There are 10 residues in the CDR3. The ends were cut back, 11 bases at V and 9 bases at J, with 8 bases in the middle. The CDR3 DNA follows: TGTGCCGCAGGGGTTTCACCCCTCCACTTT. Amino acid sequence: CAAGVSPLHF.

CDR3 in DNA: TGTGCCATCAGTGAGTCAGGACTAGCGGGAGGGAGCTCCTACGAGCAGTACTTC. This translates into CAISESGLAGGSSYEQYF. The V and J genes are TRBV10-3 and TRBJ2-7; 15 bases align to TRBD2. V shed 0 bases and J 0 bases; nucleotides not matched to a gene: 3. The CDR3 length is 18 residues. In germline, CDR1 is ENHRY, CDR2 SYGVKD.